These 17 T cell receptor beta chains were all obtained from the same sample, sequenced in a study of shared clonotypes between healthy human individuals. This table comes from immunoSEQ multiplex PCR, and its TCRdb copy is limited to in-frame clones, with some not included. This table holds around 500,000 clones, around 80% found once. The sample consisted of PBMCs. The receptors here all came from a middle-aged woman in good health. Some clones in this sample may be carry-over from other donors' samples.

The chain joins TRBV4-1 to TRBJ2-1; 9 nucleotides match TRBD1. The CDR3 runs to 16 residues. The V gene end was trimmed by 1 base and the J gene end by 9 bases; junction bases not matched to a gene: 10. From germline, CDR1 is MGHRA and CDR2 YSYEKL. The CDR3 region has the DNA TGCGCCAGCAGCCAAGTTGGACAGGGGCGTGGAGCTGAGCAGTTCTTC. Protein product: CASSQVGQGRGAEQFF.

The gene calls are TRBV7-9 and TRBJ2-2; D unclear. This CDR3 region has 13 residues. Trimming removed 5 bases at V and 7 bases at J, with 11 bases between. CDR1 SEHNR and CDR2 FQNEAQ come from the germline V gene (reference sequence). The CDR3 bases are TGTGCCAGCAGCCCTATCATCGGCGGGGAGCTGTTTTTT. It specifies CASSPIIGGELFF.

V is TRBV10-3 and J is TRBJ2-7; the D call may be TRBD1 or TRBD2 (5 bases each). Trimming left V 4 bases short and J 4 bases short, with 20 bases between. CDR1 and CDR2 (germline): ENHRY, SYGVKD. CDR3 length: 16 residues. CDR3 nucleotide sequence: TGTGCCATCAGTGGGGCTGCCGGGACGGAGAGATACGAGCAGTACTTC. As protein: CAISGAAGTERYEQYF.

The chain is built from TRBV6-1 and TRBJ2-1; 8 bases map to TRBD1. The CDR3 sequence is 13 residues long. CDR1 is MNHNS, CDR2 SASEGT, per germline. Germline trimming cut 7 bases from V and 8 bases from J; bases unmatched to any gene: 7. Here the CDR3 DNA reads TGTGCCAGCAATGACAGGGGTTGGTATGAGCAGTTCTTC. Translating gives CASNDRGWYEQFF.

On this clone: The junction shows a germline mismatch at one end, possibly a read error. The gene calls are TRBV5-5 and TRBJ2-7; 7 nucleotides agree with TRBD1. Germline assignment: CDR1 SGHKS and CDR2 YYEKEE (reference sequence). The CDR3 has 14 residues. The CDR3 loop is CASSRDSTREEQDF. CDR3 nucleotides: TGTGCCAGCAGCCGGGACAGTACCCGCGAAGAGCAGGACTTC.

This chain links TRBV9 with TRBJ2-3, with D possibly being TRBD2 (6 bases). This CDR3 region has 15 residues. The V and J ends lost 4 bases and 6 bases respectively, with 18 bases between them. Germline CDR1 SGDLS, CDR2 YYNGEE. The CDR3: CASSPAGHPSDTQYF. In DNA form, the CDR3 reads TGTGCCAGCAGCCCCGCGGGGCACCCTTCGGATACGCAGTATTTT.

This clone has just one count. The genes are TRBV5-4 and TRBJ2-2; 7 bases line up with TRBD2. V gave up 4 bases and J gave up 6 bases; unmatched junction bases: 9. The CDR3 spans 15 residues. Germline CDR1 SGHNT, CDR2 YYREEE (reference sequence). DNA of the CDR3: TGTGCCAGCAGCACATTGGGACGGGGGGCCGGGGAGCTGTTTTTT. It is translated as CASSTLGRGAGELFF. Together with reference TRBV5-4 and TRBJ2-2, the CDR3 gives the full variable domain: ETGVTQSPTHLIKTRGQQVTLRCSSQSGHNTVSWYQQALGQGPQFIFQYYREEENGRGNFPPRFSGLQFPNYSSELNVNALELDDSALYLCASSTLGRGAGELFFGEGSRLTVL.

A note on this clone: One base separates it from a far larger clone, so it is likely a read error. The final CDR3 position lacks the conserved phenylalanine or tryptophan, pointing to a likely read error. V is TRBV2 and J is TRBJ1-5, with D possibly TRBD1 on 6 matching bases. Germline CDR1 SNHLY, CDR2 FYNNEI. Trimming removed 2 bases at V and 9 bases at J, with 14 bases between. The CDR3 is 14 residues long. Here the CDR3 reads CASSESGGLSPQHS. The CDR3 nucleotides read TGTGCCAGCAGTGAATCGGGGGGGCTATCGCCCCAGCATTCT.

The chain combines TRBV15 with TRBJ1-2, with D possibly matching TRBD1 (5 bases). V lost 0 bases and J lost 6, with 17 bases in between. This CDR3 has 16 residues. CDR1 and CDR2 (germline): LNHNV, YYDKDF (reference sequence). CDR3 coding DNA: TGTGCCACCAGCAGAGATTTAGTGGGCAGGGTAAATGGCTACACCTTC. Protein: CATSRDLVGRVNGYTF.

This clone has only a few counts. The chain recombines TRBV18 with TRBJ2-3; D not resolved. This CDR3 spans 14 amino acids. V shed 4 bases and J shed 0 bases, with 8 bases lying between them. CDR1 KGHSH and CDR2 LQKENI come from the germline V gene. The DNA for the CDR3 is TGTGCCAGCTCACTTCAGGAAAGCACAGATACGCAGTATTTT. Translation: CASSLQESTDTQYF.

The chain joins TRBV19 to TRBJ1-1, with 8 bases matching TRBD1. Germline V gene lookup returns CDR1 LNHDA and CDR2 SQIVND (reference sequence). Trimming took 7 bases from V and 8 from J; bases not matched to a gene: 9. The CDR3 totals 13 residues. The CDR3 coding sequence is TGTGCCAGTACTCTGACAGGGGAATACGAAGCTTTCTTT. It is translated as CASTLTGEYEAFF.

The chain links TRBV7-2 to TRBJ2-5; 7 bases match TRBD2. The DNA end favors TRBJ2-7, so the J call may be wrong. The germline V gene has CDR1 SGHTA and CDR2 FQGNSA. This CDR3 spans 14 amino acids. In DNA, the CDR3 is TGTGCCAGCAGCTCAGGCGGGGGCTCCTACGAGCAGTACTTC. It encodes CASSSGGGSYEQYF.

This chain uses TRBV2 with TRBJ1-2; D remains unclear. V was trimmed by 6 bases and J by 6 bases, leaving 14 bases between them. The CDR3 extends over 13 amino acids. CDR1 is SNHLY, CDR2 FYNNEI, per germline. CDR3 loop: CASSGSSRDGYTF. The CDR3 nucleotides read TGTGCCAGCAGCGGAAGTTCGCGTGATGGCTACACCTTC.

This chain joins TRBV4-3 and TRBJ2-1; the match to TRBD2 covers 11 bases. The CDR3 runs to 17 residues. Germline V gene sequence: CDR1 LGHNA, CDR2 YSLEER. The V gene end was trimmed by 1 base and the J gene end by 2 bases; junction bases not matched to a gene: 4. CDR3 DNA sequence: TGCGCCAGCAGCCAAGTCCCGACTAGCGGGACCTACAATGAGCAGTTCTTC. It translates to CASSQVPTSGTYNEQFF.

This clone was detected only once. V usage is TRBV10-3 and J usage is TRBJ2-7; 8 positions agree with TRBD1. V lost 2 bases to trimming and J lost 1 base; unmatched junction nucleotides: 1. The CDR3 consists of 14 residues. In germline, CDR1 is ENHRY, CDR2 SYGVKD. CDR3 residues: CAISETGGSYEQYF. CDR3 nucleotide sequence: TGTGCCATCAGTGAGACAGGGGGATCCTACGAGCAGTACTTC.

This clone was seen more than once but under ten times. V and J are TRBV29-1 and TRBJ2-3, with TRBD2 matching 8 bases. The trim removed 2 bases at V and 4 bases at J, leaving 8 bases unmatched. The CDR3 extends over 15 amino acids. Germline V gene lookup returns CDR1 SQVTM and CDR2 ANQGSEA. The CDR3 DNA is TGCAGCGTTGAACTCCCCAGCGGGAGCCCAGATACGCAGTATTTT. It specifies CSVELPSGSPDTQYF.

This clone was recorded a few times. The chain has TRBV28 and TRBJ1-4; D is undetermined. The V gene's germline CDR1 is MDHEN and CDR2 SYDVKM. With 6 bases removed from V and 6 bases from J, the gap between germline ends came to 17 bases. CDR3 length: 15 amino acids. The CDR3 reads CASSHEGFGYEKLFF. CDR3 nucleotide sequence: TGTGCCAGCAGCCACGAGGGTTTTGGTTATGAAAAACTGTTTTTT.